These 7 T cell receptor beta chains were sequenced from one sample in a study of CXCR3-negative and CXCR3-positive naive CD8 T cells. Preparation of TRB cDNA libraries relied on 5' RACE carrying UMI labels. Following a re-call of the 5' RACE reads, TCRdb has one entry per CDR3 protein and lacks DNA. Listed are roughly 89,000 distinct CDR3 sequences; around 1.8% falls within the top ten. Sequencing was carried out using naive CXCR3- CD8+ T cells from blood. Noted subset: CD45RO-CCR7+CD27+CD95- naive CD8+ T cells lacking CXCR3 (TNR3-). The receptors were gathered from a human donor in good health. Some clones in this sample may be carry-over from other donors' samples.

The chain carries TRBV11-2 and TRBJ2-3. The CDR3 sequence is 15 residues long. The V gene's germline CDR1 is SGHAT and CDR2 FQNNGV. The CDR3 is CASSTTHTFTDTQYF.

This sequence joins TRBV14 and TRBJ2-1. This CDR3 region has 12 residues. Germline CDR1 and CDR2: SGHDN and FVKESK. The CDR3 spells CASSPSFYEQFF.

The chain combines TRBV4-3 with TRBJ2-7. From germline, CDR1 is LGHNA and CDR2 YSLEER. The CDR3 has 16 amino acids. CDR3 sequence: CASSQESTPTLHEQYF.

The rearrangement uses TRBV14 and TRBJ2-5; TCRdb picks TRBD2, but there is no DNA to check that call. Germline lookup yields CDR1 SGHDN and CDR2 FVKESK. This CDR3 has 14 residues. CDR3 protein: CASSQAGTTGTQYF.

The chain employs TRBV7-8 and TRBJ2-7; TCRdb returns TRBD2, unconfirmable since there is no DNA. The CDR3 consists of 14 residues. Germline values: CDR1 SGHVS, CDR2 FQNEAQ. The CDR3 region is CASSLKGESYEQYF. Full variable domain (outside the CDR3, taken from reference TRBV7-8 and TRBJ2-7): GAGVSQSPRYKVAKRGQDVALRCDPISGHVSLFWYQQALGQGPEFLTYFQNEAQLDKSGLPSDRFFAERPEGSVSTLKIQRTQQEDSAVYLCASSLKGESYEQYFGPGTRLTVT.

V is TRBV10-3 and J is TRBJ2-7; without DNA, the TCRdb call of TRBD2 cannot be checked. This CDR3 spans 14 amino acids. Germline CDR1 ENHRY, CDR2 SYGVKD. The CDR3 loop reads CAISESQGGYEQYF.

The chain joins TRBV9 to TRBJ2-7. Germline CDR1 SGDLS, CDR2 YYNGEE. There are 14 residues in the CDR3. The CDR3 loop reads CASSVASGSDEQYF.